This TCR beta chain was captured in a study of early T cells in non-severe SARS-CoV-2 infection (dated by TCRdb to the early 2020s). Context from the whole study: TCR sequencing used bulk RNA from unsorted whole blood, so alpha and beta chains could not be paired. The paper's findings and limits, for the study overall: VDJdb matching was skewed toward anti-spike CD8 responses and likely underestimated virus-specific expansions by missing private and CD4 specificities.

The study was a case-control design nested within a healthcare worker cohort in London, UK, with weekly nasopharyngeal swab PCR tests and blood sampling. Healthcare workers were recruited between 23 and 31 March 2020, during the week of the UK lockdown, and were followed weekly for up to roughly 16 weeks. The method was 5' RACE. The run used a NextSeq 500. Unique molecular identifiers were attached to individual cDNA molecules in the TCR library protocol so that sequencing error and PCR bias could be corrected. Both TCR alpha and beta chains were sequenced, and tight co-correlation was observed between alpha and beta sequence abundances in each sample. In the authors' own workflow: Decombinator V4 was used to perform V gene, J gene and CDR3 annotation of TCR sequences. TCRs were defined as expanded if a significant change between any two time points was detected under a Poisson model with p below 0.0001. TCR abundances were normalised to the total number of TCRs sequenced per sample and expressed as counts per million. MAIT TCRs were defined by TRAV1-2 paired with TRAJ12, TRAJ20 or TRAJ33, and iNKT TCRs by TRAV10 paired with TRAJ18. VDJdb, accessed 1 November 2021, was searched for CMV, EBV and SARS-CoV-2 annotated TCRs, with TCRs annotated for multiple antigens excluded. TCRdb handled the public reads itself, with Q25 trimming in fastp and clone calling in MiXCR, and kept productive beta chains. Merged by CDR3 protein, the rows form single entries marked with the most common genes and DNA. The V and J calls here are based on TCRdb, not the publication. Within this sample are tens of thousands of distinct CDR3 sequences, with about 15% of them counted one time only. The ten biggest clones cover roughly 4.3% of the sample.

Cut back by 0 bases and 0 bases, the V and J ends lie 12 bases apart. The germline V gene provides CDR1 SGHRS and CDR2 YFSETQ. Taken from cysteine to phenylalanine, the CDR3 has 16 residues. The entry retains the CDR3 DNA only, 48 bases that are in frame from base 1. Turning to this clonotype: It has no known antigen specificity. Per-nucleotide qualities are absent, and no much larger clonotype sits a single base away.

Recombination joined TRBV5-1 with TRBJ1-1; TRBD1 is perhaps the D gene, given 6 matching bases. Sequenced material: whole blood, taken at baseline. The receptor comes from an adult who was a healthcare worker with PCR-confirmed SARS-CoV-2 infection or an uninfected control (not recorded which). The CDR3 is CASSLAGRGMNTEAFF. The nucleotide sequence is TGCGCCAGCAGCTTGGCCGGCAGGGGAATGAACACTGAAGCTTTCTTT.